The rows below give T cell receptor beta chains drawn from one sample of a study of blood T cell repertoires in COVID-19. TCRdb keeps only in-frame clones here, not all; method: immunoSEQ multiplex PCR. The sample includes roughly 250,000 clones, around 84% of them seen just once. What was sequenced was peripheral blood. Source of these receptors: a man aged 35 to 55 with acute or convalescent COVID-19. Both conserved end residues are part of each CDR3. Each record gives: V gene, D gene, J gene, clone size, CDR3 DNA, CDR3 protein. D genes are given only for firm matches. Clone size appears in some rows only: once, few, many, or a class for an expanded clone.

TRBV7-9	NA	TRBJ1-1	NA	TGTGCCAGCAGCTCCCTCTCTACTGAAGCTTTCTTT	CASSSLSTEAFF
TRBV30	TRBD1	TRBJ1-2	NA	TGTGCCTGGAGTGTACCAGGACAGGGGCGCGATGGCTACACCTTC	CAWSVPGQGRDGYTF
TRBV7-2	NA	TRBJ1-2	NA	TGTGCCAGCAGCTTAGTCCCAGGGAACTATGGCTACACCTTC	CASSLVPGNYGYTF
TRBV5-5	NA	TRBJ1-6	NA	TGTGCCAGCAGCTTGGGGTCCGACGGGCCCCTCCACTTT	CASSLGSDGPLHF
TRBV4-3	TRBD1	TRBJ2-1	once	TGCGCCAGCAGCCTTTACAGGGGTCCCTCAAATGAGCAGTTCTTC	CASSLYRGPSNEQFF
TRBV5-6	NA	TRBJ2-1	NA	TGTGCCAGCAGCTTGGCTGGCAGCGTCAATGAGCAGTTCTTC	CASSLAGSVNEQFF
TRBV5-5	TRBD1	TRBJ2-7	NA	TGTGCCAGCAGCATTTCGCAGGGGGCCCTCCCCTACGAGCAGTACTTC	CASSISQGALPYEQYF
TRBV2	NA	TRBJ2-7	NA	TGTGCCAGCAGTGAAGTAGGGGAAAATCTCCAGTACTTC	CASSEVGENLQYF
TRBV27	NA	TRBJ2-1	few	TGTGCCAGCAGTGTTGGCGGGACAGATTACAATGAGCAGTTCTTC	CASSVGGTDYNEQFF
TRBV6-5	TRBD1	TRBJ2-7	NA	TGTGCCAGCAGTTATAGCGGACAGGGAACCTACGAGCAGTACTTC	CASSYSGQGTYEQYF
TRBV28	TRBD1	TRBJ2-7	NA	TGTGCCACCGTTCCATTATCCGGGACAGGCTACGAGCAGTACTTC	CATVPLSGTGYEQYF
TRBV6-2/TRBV6-3	NA	TRBJ1-2	NA	TGTGCCAGCAGTTACGTTTCCCAGGGCGTCTACACCTTC	CASSYVSQGVYTF
TRBV27	TRBD1	TRBJ1-5	NA	TGTGCCAGCAGTCCAGGACAGGGGCGGCGCGTGGAGCCCCAGCATTTT	CASSPGQGRRVEPQHF
TRBV13	NA	TRBJ2-5	NA	TGTGCCAGCAGCTTAGGACTATCATATAGGGAGACCCAGTACTTC	CASSLGLSYRETQYF
TRBV5-6	TRBD1	TRBJ1-2	NA	TGTGCCAGCAGCGCGGGCCCAGGGGGGAACTATGGCTACACCTTC	CASSAGPGGNYGYTF
TRBV19	NA	TRBJ2-1	NA	TGTGCCAGTAGTATAGAACGGGTAGCGCGCAATGAGCAGTTCTTC	CASSIERVARNEQFF
TRBV3-1/TRBV3-2	TRBD1	TRBJ1-1	NA	TGTGCCAGCAGCCTAGGGGCGGGGACAGGGGTAGGTTTCTTT	CASSLGAGTGVGFF
TRBV7-2	NA	TRBJ1-3	NA	TGTGCCAGCAGCTTAGGGAGAGGCGGCTCTGGAAACACCATATATTTT	CASSLGRGGSGNTIYF
TRBV5-1	TRBD1	TRBJ1-3	NA	TGCGCCAGCAGCTTGGAGGGGGCCTCTGGAAACACCATATATTTT	CASSLEGASGNTIYF
TRBV6-6	TRBD1	TRBJ1-5	NA	TGTGCCAGCAGTTGGACAGGGAGCAATCAGCCCCAGCATTTT	CASSWTGSNQPQHF
TRBV9	TRBD2	TRBJ2-3	NA	TGTGCCAGCAGCCTTAGGACTAGCGGGGGTGGGGCAGATACGCAGTATTTT	CASSLRTSGGGADTQYF